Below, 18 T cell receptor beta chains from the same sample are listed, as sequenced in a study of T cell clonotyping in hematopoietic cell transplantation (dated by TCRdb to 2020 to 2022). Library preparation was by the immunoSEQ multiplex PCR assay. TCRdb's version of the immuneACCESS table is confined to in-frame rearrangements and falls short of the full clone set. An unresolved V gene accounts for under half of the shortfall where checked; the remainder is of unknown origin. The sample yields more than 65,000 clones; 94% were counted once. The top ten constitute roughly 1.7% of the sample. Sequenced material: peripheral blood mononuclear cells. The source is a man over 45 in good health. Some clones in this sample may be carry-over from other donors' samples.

The CDR3 spells CASSARTGSNQPQHF. CDR3 bases: TGTGCCAGCAGTGCCCGAACAGGGAGCAATCAGCCCCAGCATTTT. The chain recombines TRBV28 with TRBJ1-5, with a possible D match to TRBD1 (6 bases). The CDR3 is 15 residues long. V lost 5 bases and J 1 base, leaving 12 bases between the germline ends. Germline CDR1 reads MDHEN; CDR2 reads SYDVKM.

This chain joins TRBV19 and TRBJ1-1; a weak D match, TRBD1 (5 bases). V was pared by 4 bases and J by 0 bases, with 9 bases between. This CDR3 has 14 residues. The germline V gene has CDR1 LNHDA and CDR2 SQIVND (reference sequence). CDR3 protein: CASSRDRLNTEAFF. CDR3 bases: TGTGCCAGTAGTAGAGACAGACTGAACACTGAAGCTTTCTTT.

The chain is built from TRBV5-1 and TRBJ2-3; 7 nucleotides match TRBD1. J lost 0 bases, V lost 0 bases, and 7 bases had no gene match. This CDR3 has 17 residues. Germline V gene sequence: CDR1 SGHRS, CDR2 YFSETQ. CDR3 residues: CASSLAGTVQSTDTQYF. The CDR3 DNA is TGCGCCAGCAGCTTGGCCGGGACAGTGCAGAGCACAGATACGCAGTATTTT.

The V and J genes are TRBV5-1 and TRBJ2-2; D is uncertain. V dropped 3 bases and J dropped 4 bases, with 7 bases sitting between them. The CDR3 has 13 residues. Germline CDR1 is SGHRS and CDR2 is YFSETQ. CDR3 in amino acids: CASSWGFTGELFF. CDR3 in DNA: TGCGCCAGCAGCTGGGGATTCACCGGGGAGCTGTTTTTT.

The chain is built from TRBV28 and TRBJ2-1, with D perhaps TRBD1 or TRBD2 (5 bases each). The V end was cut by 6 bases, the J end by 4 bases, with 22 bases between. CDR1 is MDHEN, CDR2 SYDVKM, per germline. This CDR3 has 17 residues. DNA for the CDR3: TGTGCCAGCAGGACGGCTGACGGGACGGTCGTTTACAATGAGCAGTTCTTC. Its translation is CASRTADGTVVYNEQFF.

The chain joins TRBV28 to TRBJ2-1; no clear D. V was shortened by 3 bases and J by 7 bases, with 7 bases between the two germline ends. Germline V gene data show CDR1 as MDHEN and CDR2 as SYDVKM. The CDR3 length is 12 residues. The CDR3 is CASSLLRNEQFF. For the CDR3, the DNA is TGTGCCAGCAGTTTGTTAAGGAATGAGCAGTTCTTC.

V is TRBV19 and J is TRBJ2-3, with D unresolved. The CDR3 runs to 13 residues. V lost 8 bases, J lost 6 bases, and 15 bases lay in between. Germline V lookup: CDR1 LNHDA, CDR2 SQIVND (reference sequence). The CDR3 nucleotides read TGTGCCAGTTGGCCCTCTGAAGGGGATACGCAGTATTTT. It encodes CASWPSEGDTQYF.

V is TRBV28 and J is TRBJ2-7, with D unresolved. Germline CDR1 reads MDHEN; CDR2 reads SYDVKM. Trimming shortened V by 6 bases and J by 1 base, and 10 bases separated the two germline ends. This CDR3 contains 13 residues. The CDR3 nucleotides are TGTGCCAGCAGGGCCGGCAGATCCTACGAGCAGTACTTC. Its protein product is CASRAGRSYEQYF.

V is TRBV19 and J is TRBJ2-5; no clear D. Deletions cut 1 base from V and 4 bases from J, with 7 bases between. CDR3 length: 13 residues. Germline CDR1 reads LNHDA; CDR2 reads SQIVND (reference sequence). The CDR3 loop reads CASSIGSAETQYF. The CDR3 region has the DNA TGTGCCAGTAGTATAGGGAGCGCAGAGACCCAGTACTTC.

The CDR3: CASSQSGGYEGVHQFNTGELFF. The DNA of the CDR3 is TGCGCCAGCAGCCAATCAGGGGGATACGAGGGTGTCCATCAATTTAACACCGGGGAGCTGTTTTTT. The rearrangement uses TRBV4-1 and TRBJ2-2; 7 bases are shared with TRBD1. V gave up 2 bases and J gave up 2 bases; unmatched junction bases: 23. Germline CDR1 is MGHRA and CDR2 is YSYEKL. The CDR3 runs 22 residues.

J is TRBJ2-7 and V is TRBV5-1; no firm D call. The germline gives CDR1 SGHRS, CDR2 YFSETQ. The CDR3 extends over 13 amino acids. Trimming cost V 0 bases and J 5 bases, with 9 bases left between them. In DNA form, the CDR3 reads TGCGCCAGCAGCTTGGCCCCCCGGGACGAGCAGTACTTC. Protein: CASSLAPRDEQYF.

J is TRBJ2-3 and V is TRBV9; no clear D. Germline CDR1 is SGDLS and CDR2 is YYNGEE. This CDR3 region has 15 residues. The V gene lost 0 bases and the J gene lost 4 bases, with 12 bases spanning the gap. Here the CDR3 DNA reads TGTGCCAGCAGCGTAGAAGCTGTCCGCGCAGATACGCAGTATTTT. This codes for CASSVEAVRADTQYF.

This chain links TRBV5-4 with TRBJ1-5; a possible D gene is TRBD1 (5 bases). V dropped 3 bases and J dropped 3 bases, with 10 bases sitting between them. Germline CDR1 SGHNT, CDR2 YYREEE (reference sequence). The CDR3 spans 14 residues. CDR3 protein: CASSYEGSNQPQHF. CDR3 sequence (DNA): TGTGCCAGCAGCTACGAGGGGTCCAATCAGCCCCAGCATTTT.

The CDR3 DNA reads TGTGCCAGCTCACCGACAGGGGGTGATGAGACCCAGTACTTC. It yields the protein CASSPTGGDETQYF. The chain joins TRBV18 to TRBJ2-5; TRBD1 matches at 9 bases. Germline CDR1 is KGHSH and CDR2 is LQKENI. The CDR3 is made up of 14 amino acids. Trimming at V came to 3 bases and at J to 5 bases, leaving 4 bases not matched to a gene.

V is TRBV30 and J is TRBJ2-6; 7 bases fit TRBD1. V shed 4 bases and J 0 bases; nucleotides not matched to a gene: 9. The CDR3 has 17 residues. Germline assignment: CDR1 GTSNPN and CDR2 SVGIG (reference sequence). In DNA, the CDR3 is TGTGCCTGGACCTCGGCAGGGGGTAACTCTGGGGCCAACGTCCTGACTTTC. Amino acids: CAWTSAGGNSGANVLTF.

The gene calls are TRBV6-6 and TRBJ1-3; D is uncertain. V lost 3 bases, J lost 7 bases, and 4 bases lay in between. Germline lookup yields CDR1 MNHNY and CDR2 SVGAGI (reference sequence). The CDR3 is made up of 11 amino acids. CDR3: CASSYRNTIYF. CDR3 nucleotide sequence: TGTGCCAGCAGTTATCGGAACACCATATATTTT.

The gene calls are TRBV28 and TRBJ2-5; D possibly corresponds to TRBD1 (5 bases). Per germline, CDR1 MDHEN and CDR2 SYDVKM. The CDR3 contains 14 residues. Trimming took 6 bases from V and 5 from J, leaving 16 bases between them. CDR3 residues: CASRNRLMEETQYF. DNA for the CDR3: TGTGCCAGCAGAAACAGGTTAATGGAGGAGACCCAGTACTTC.

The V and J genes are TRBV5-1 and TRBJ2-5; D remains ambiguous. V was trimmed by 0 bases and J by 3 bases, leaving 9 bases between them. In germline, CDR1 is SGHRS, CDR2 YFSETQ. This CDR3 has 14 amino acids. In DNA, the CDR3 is TGCGCCAGCAGCTTGGTTGATTTCAAAGAGACCCAGTACTTC. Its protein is CASSLVDFKETQYF.